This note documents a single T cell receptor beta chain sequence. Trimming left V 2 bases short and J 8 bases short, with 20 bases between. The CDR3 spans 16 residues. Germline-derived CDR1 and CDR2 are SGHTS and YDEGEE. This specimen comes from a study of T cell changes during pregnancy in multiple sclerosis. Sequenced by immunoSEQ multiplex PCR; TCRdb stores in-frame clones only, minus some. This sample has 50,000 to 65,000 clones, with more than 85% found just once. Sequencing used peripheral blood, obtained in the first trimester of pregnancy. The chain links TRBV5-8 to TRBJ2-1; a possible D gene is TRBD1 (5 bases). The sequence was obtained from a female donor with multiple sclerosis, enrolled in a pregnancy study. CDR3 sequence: CASSFRVDTAIDEQFF. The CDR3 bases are TGTGCCAGCAGCTTCCGGGTGGACACCGCAATTGATGAGCAGTTCTTC. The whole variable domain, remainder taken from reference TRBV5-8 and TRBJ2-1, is EAGVTQSPTHLIKTRGQQATLRCSPISGHTSVYWYQQALGLGLQFLLWYDEGEERNRGNFPPRFSGRQFPNYSSELNVNALELEDSALYLCASSFRVDTAIDEQFFGPGTRLTVL.